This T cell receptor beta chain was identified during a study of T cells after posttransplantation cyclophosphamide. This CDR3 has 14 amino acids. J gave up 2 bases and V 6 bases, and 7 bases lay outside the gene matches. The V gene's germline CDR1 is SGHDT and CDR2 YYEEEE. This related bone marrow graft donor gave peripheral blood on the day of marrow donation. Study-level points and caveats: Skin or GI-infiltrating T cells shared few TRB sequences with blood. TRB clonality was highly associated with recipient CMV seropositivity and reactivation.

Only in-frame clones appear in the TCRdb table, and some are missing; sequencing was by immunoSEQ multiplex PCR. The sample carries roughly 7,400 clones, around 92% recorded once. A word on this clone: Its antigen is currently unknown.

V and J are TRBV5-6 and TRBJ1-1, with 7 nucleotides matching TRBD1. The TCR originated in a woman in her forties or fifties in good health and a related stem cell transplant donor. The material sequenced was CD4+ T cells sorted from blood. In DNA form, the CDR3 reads TGTGCCAGCACCTGGGGACAGATAAACACTGAAGCTTTCTTT. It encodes CASTWGQINTEAFF.